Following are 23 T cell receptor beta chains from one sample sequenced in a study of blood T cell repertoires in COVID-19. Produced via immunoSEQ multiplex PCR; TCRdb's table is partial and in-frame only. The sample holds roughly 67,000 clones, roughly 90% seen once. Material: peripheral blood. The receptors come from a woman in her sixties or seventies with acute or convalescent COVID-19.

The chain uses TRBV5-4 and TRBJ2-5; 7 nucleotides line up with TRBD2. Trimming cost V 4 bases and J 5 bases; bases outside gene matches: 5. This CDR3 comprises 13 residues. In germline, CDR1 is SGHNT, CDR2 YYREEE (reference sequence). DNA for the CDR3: TGTGCCAGCAGCGGGGGGGGAGAGGAGACCCAGTACTTC. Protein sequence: CASSGGGEETQYF.

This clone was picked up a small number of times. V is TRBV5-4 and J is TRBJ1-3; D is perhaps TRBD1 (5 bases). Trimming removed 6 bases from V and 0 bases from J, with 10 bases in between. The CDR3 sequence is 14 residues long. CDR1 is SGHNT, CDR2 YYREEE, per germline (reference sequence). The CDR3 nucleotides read TGTGCCAGCACCACAGGAATCTCTGGAAACACCATATATTTT. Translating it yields CASTTGISGNTIYF. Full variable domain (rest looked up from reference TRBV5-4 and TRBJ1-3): ETGVTQSPTHLIKTRGQQVTLRCSSQSGHNTVSWYQQALGQGPQFIFQYYREEENGRGNFPPRFSGLQFPNYSSELNVNALELDDSALYLCASTTGISGNTIYFGEGSWLTVV.

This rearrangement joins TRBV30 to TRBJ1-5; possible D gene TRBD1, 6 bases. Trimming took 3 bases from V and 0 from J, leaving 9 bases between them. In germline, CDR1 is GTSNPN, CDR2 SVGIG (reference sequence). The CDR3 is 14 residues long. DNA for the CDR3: TGTGCCTGGAGCGGGACACCTAGCAATCAGCCCCAGCATTTT. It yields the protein CAWSGTPSNQPQHF.

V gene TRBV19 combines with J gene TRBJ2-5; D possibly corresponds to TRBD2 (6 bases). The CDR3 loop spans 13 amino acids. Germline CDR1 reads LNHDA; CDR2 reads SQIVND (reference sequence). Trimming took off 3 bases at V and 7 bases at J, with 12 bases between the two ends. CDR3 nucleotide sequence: TGTGCCAGTAGTATTGGGCGGGGAATGACCCAGTACTTC. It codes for CASSIGRGMTQYF.

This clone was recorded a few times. CDR3: CASRHVGGKNEKLFF. CDR3 sequence (DNA): TGCGCCAGCAGGCACGTAGGAGGCAAAAATGAAAAACTGTTTTTT. The rearrangement uses TRBV4-1 and TRBJ1-4; D gene uncertain. The germline gives CDR1 MGHRA, CDR2 YSYEKL. Trimming removed 6 bases from V and 5 bases from J, with 16 bases in between. The CDR3 has 15 residues.

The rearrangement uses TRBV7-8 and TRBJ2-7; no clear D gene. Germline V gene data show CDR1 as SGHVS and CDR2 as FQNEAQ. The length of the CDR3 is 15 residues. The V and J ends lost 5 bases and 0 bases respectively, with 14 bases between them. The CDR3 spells CASSQSLGSSYEQYV. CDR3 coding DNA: TGTGCCAGCAGCCAATCCCTCGGTAGCTCCTACGAGCAGTACGTC.

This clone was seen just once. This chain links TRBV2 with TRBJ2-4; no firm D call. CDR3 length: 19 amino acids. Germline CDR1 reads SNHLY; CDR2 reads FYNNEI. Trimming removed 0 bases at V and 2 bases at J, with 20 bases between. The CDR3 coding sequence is TGTGCCAGCAGTGAAGCGCTCAATCCCCGCCCGGTCCCCAAAAACATTCAGTACTTC. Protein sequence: CASSEALNPRPVPKNIQYF. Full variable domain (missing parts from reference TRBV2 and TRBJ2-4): EPEVTQTPSHQVTQMGQEVILRCVPISNHLYFYWYRQILGQKVEFLVSFYNNEISEKSEIFDDQFSVERPDGSNFTLKIRSTKLEDSAMYFCASSEALNPRPVPKNIQYFGAGTRLSVL.

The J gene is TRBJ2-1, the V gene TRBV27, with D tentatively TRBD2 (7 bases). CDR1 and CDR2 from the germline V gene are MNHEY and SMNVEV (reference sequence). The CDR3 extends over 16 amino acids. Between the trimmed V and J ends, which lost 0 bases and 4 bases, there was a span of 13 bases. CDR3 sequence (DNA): TGTGCCAGCAGTTTATCGAAGGGGGGGTCTTACAATGAGCAGTTCTTC. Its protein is CASSLSKGGSYNEQFF.

The CDR3 DNA is TGTGCCAGCCAAAGCGTCGGCAGGGGTCGAGAAAAACTGTTTTTT. Protein: CASQSVGRGREKLFF. This chain connects TRBV28 to TRBJ1-4, with D possibly matching TRBD1 (6 bases). The CDR3 has 15 amino acids. V dropped 8 bases and J dropped 8 bases, with 21 bases sitting between them. CDR1 is MDHEN and CDR2 is SYDVKM in the germline V gene.

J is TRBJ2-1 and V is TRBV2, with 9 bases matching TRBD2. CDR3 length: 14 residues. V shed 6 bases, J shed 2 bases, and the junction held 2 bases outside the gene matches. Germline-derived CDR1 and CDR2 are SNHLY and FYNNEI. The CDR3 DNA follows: TGTGCCAGCAGGGCGGGAGGGCCCTACAATGAGCAGTTCTTC. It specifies CASRAGGPYNEQFF.

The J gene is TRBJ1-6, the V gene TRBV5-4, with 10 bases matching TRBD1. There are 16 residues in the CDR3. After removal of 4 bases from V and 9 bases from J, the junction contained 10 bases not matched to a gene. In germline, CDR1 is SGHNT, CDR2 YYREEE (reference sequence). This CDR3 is CASSPRQGALGSPLHF. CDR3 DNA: TGTGCCAGCAGCCCAAGACAGGGGGCGCTTGGTTCACCCCTCCACTTT.

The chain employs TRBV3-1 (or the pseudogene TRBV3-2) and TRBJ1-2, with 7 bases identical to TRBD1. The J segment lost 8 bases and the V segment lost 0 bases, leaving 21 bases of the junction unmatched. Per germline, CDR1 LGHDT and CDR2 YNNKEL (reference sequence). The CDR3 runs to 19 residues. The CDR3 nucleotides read TGTGCCAGCAGCCAAGATCGTAGCAGGGGGATTACAAAAGTAAGGGGCTACACCTTC. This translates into CASSQDRSRGITKVRGYTF.

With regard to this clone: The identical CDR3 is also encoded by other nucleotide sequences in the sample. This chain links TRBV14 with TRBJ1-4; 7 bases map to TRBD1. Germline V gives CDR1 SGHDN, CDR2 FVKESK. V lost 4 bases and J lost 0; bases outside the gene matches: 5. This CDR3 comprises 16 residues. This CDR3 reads CASSRRQGATNEKLFF. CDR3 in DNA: TGTGCCAGCAGCCGTCGACAGGGTGCAACTAATGAAAAACTGTTTTTT.

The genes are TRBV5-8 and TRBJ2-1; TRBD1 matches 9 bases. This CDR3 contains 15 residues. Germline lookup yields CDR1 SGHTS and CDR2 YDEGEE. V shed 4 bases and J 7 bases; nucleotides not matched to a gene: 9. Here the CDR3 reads CASSDDRGMGNEQFF. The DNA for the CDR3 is TGTGCCAGCAGCGACGACAGGGGGATGGGGAATGAGCAGTTCTTC.

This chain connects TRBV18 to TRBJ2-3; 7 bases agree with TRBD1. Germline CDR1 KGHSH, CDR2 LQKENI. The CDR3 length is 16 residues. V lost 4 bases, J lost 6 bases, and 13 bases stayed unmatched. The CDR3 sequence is CASSQQGSQFRDTQYF. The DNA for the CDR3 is TGTGCCAGCTCACAACAGGGGTCCCAATTCCGGGATACGCAGTATTTT.

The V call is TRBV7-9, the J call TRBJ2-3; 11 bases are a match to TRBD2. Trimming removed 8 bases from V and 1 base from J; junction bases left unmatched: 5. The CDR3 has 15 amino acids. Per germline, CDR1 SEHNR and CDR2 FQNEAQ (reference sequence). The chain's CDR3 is CASRRLAGRTDTQYF. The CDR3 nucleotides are TGTGCCAGCCGGCGACTAGCGGGGCGCACAGATACGCAGTATTTT.

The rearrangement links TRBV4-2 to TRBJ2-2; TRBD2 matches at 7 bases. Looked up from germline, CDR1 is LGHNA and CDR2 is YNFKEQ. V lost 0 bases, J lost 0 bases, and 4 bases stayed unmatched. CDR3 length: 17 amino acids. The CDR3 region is CASSQDTGGTNTGELFF. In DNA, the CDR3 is TGTGCCAGCAGCCAAGATACCGGGGGGACGAACACCGGGGAGCTGTTTTTT.

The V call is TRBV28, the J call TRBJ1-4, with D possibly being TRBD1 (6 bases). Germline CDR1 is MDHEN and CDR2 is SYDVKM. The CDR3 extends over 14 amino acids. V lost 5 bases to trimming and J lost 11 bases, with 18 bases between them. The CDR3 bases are TGTGCCAGCAGTGTGCCAGGGGAAAGAGGTAAACTGTTTTTT. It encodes CASSVPGERGKLFF. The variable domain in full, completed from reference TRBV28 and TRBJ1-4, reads DVKVTQSSRYLVKRTGEKVFLECVQDMDHENMFWYRQDPGLGLRLIYFSYDVKMKEKGDIPEGYSVSREKKERFSLILESASTNQTSMYLCASSVPGERGKLFFGSGTQLSVL.

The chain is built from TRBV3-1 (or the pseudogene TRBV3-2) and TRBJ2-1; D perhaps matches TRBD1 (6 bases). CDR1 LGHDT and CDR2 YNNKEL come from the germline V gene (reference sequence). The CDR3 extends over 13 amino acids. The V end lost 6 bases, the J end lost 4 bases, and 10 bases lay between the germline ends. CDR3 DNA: TGTGCCAGCAGACTCGGACAGTACAATGAGCAGTTCTTC. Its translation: CASRLGQYNEQFF.

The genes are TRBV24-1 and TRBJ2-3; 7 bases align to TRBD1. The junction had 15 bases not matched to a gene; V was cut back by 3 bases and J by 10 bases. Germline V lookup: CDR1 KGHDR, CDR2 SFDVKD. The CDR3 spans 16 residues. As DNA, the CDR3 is TGTGCCACCAGTGATAGTCGACAGGGCCGAAAGAGCGCGCAGTATTTT. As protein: CATSDSRQGRKSAQYF.

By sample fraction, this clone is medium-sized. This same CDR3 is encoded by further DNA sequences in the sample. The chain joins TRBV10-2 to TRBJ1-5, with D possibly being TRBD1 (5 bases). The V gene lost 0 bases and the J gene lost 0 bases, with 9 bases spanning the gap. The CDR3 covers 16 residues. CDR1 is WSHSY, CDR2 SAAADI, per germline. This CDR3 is CASSESPGNSNQPQHF. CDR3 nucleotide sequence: TGCGCCAGCAGTGAGTCGCCAGGGAATAGCAATCAGCCCCAGCATTTT.

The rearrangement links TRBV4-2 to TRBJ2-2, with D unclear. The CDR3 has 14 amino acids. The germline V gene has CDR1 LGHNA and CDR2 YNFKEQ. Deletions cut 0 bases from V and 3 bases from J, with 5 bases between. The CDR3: CASSQDRDTGELFF. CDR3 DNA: TGTGCCAGCAGCCAAGATAGAGACACCGGGGAGCTGTTTTTT.

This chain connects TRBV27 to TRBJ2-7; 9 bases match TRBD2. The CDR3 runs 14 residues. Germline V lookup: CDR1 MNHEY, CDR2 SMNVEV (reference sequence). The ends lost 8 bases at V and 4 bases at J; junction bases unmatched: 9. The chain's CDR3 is CASPFSGSMYEQYV. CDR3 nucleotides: TGTGCCAGCCCATTTAGCGGGAGCATGTACGAGCAGTACGTC.